What follows are 14 T cell receptor beta chains derived from one specimen sequenced in a study of cytomegalovirus exposure and HLA in healthy donors. The PCR employed 60 Vbeta primers together with 13 Jbeta primers. Libraries were prepared by immunoSEQ multiplex PCR; TCRdb keeps only in-frame clonotypes and omits some of them. The sample carries roughly 150,000 clones, around four fifths recorded once. The sequenced material came from PBMCs. The receptor source for this set is a boy aged 2 to 10 in good health and CMV-seronegative.

This clone was recorded once. The chain recombines TRBV30 with TRBJ1-5; no definite D call. CDR1 and CDR2 (germline): GTSNPN, SVGIG (reference sequence). V lost 1 base and J lost 2, with 12 bases in between. This CDR3 has 15 residues. Here the CDR3 reads CAWSASRSGNQPQHF. The CDR3 DNA reads TGTGCCTGGAGTGCTTCCAGGTCGGGCAATCAGCCCCAGCATTTT.

The chain couples TRBV12-5 to TRBJ2-1, with D perhaps matching TRBD1 (6 bases). Per the germline V gene, CDR1 is LGHNT and CDR2 is FRNRAP. Trimming took 5 bases from V and 15 from J, leaving 17 bases between them. This CDR3 spans 12 amino acids. CDR3 in amino acids: CASGLGQMDSFF. The CDR3 DNA sequence: TGTGCTAGTGGTCTCGGACAGATGGATTCGTTCTTC.

The chain employs TRBV30 and TRBJ1-2; a weak D match, TRBD1 (5 bases). The CDR3 spans 15 residues. CDR1 GTSNPN and CDR2 SVGIG come from the germline V gene (reference sequence). V dropped 1 base and J dropped 3 bases, with 15 bases sitting between them. The CDR3 sequence: CAWSALSWGDYGYTF. In DNA, the CDR3 is TGTGCCTGGAGTGCCTTATCTTGGGGGGACTATGGCTACACCTTC.

This chain connects TRBV7-2 to TRBJ2-1, with 12 bases matching TRBD2. Germline CDR1 and CDR2: SGHTA and FQGNSA. This CDR3 is 15 amino acids long. V was pared by 4 bases and J by 10 bases, with 8 bases of the junction left unmatched. The CDR3 loop reads CASSSTLGLAGEQFF. The CDR3 DNA reads as TGTGCCAGCAGCTCGACCCTCGGACTAGCGGGAGAGCAGTTCTTC. The full variable domain, completed using reference TRBV7-2 and TRBJ2-1, is GAGVSQSPSNKVTEKGKDVELRCDPISGHTALYWYRQSLGQGLEFLIYFQGNSAPDKSGLPSDRFSAERTGGSVSTLTIQRTQQEDSAVYLCASSSTLGLAGEQFFGPGTRLTVL.

V usage is TRBV5-6 and J usage is TRBJ2-5, with a weak D call TRBD1 (5 bases). The V end was cut by 1 base, the J end by 1 base, with 8 bases between. This CDR3 spans 14 amino acids. Germline-derived CDR1 and CDR2 are SGHDT and YYEEEE. The CDR3 DNA reads TGTGCCAGCAGCTTGCTGGACATCCAAGAGACCCAGTACTTC. Protein: CASSLLDIQETQYF.

V gene TRBV5-1 combines with J gene TRBJ1-1; a weak D match, TRBD1 (6 bases). Trimming took off 3 bases at V and 2 bases at J, with 17 bases between the two ends. CDR3 length: 16 residues. In germline, CDR1 is SGHRS, CDR2 YFSETQ. CDR3 DNA: TGCGCCAGCAGCTCCTCGACAGGAGCTACAAACACTGAAGCTTTCTTT. This encodes CASSSSTGATNTEAFF.

The genes are TRBV5-1 and TRBJ2-5; D is perhaps TRBD2 (5 bases). Germline CDR1 is SGHRS and CDR2 is YFSETQ. This CDR3 is built from 15 residues. The germline V and J ends were trimmed by 4 bases and 2 bases, with 15 bases remaining between them. The CDR3 here is CASSRGVAVQETQYF. CDR3 nucleotide sequence: TGCGCCAGCAGCCGGGGTGTGGCGGTTCAAGAGACCCAGTACTTC.

The V call is TRBV10-3, the J call TRBJ1-2; D perhaps matches TRBD1 (5 bases). CDR1 is ENHRY and CDR2 is SYGVKD in the germline V gene. V was shortened by 11 bases and J by 7 bases, with 17 bases between the two germline ends. CDR3 length: 12 residues. As DNA, the CDR3 is TGTGCCCTGGGGAGGGGCGAAGGTGGCTACACCTTC. The encoded protein is CALGRGEGGYTF.

The J gene is TRBJ1-1, the V gene TRBV19; a weak D match, TRBD1 (5 bases). CDR1 and CDR2 (germline): LNHDA, SQIVND (reference sequence). The CDR3 loop spans 18 amino acids. V lost 1 base to trimming and J lost 2 bases, with 20 bases between them. CDR3 bases: TGTGCCAGTAGTATAGTTCCGCCAGGGTTTATTTCAAACACTGAAGCTTTCTTT. The encoded protein is CASSIVPPGFISNTEAFF.

The genes are TRBV5-8 and TRBJ1-1; D may be TRBD1 (6 bases). The germline CDR1 and CDR2 sequences are SGHTS and YDEGEE. The germline V and J ends were trimmed by 5 bases and 0 bases, with 14 bases remaining between them. This CDR3 comprises 15 residues. CDR3 loop: CASREEGGVNTEAFF. In DNA form, the CDR3 reads TGTGCCAGCAGGGAGGAGGGGGGGGTGAACACTGAAGCTTTCTTT.

The V gene is TRBV29-1, the J gene TRBJ2-3; D not resolved. Germline assignment: CDR1 SQVTM and CDR2 ANQGSEA. The CDR3 has 13 residues. The ends were cut back, 6 bases at V and 1 base at J, with 11 bases in the middle. The CDR3 reads CSVPGGRTDTQYF. CDR3 coding DNA: TGCAGCGTACCTGGCGGCCGCACAGATACGCAGTATTTT.

This clone was picked up a small number of times. This chain joins TRBV6-5 and TRBJ2-5; a weak D match, TRBD2 (6 bases). V lost 8 bases to trimming and J lost 5 bases, with 18 bases between them. Germline CDR1 MNHEY, CDR2 SVGAGI. This CDR3 spans 14 amino acids. CDR3 sequence reads: CASAAGLTTETQYF. In DNA form, the CDR3 reads TGTGCCAGCGCCGCGGGACTCACTACGGAGACCCAGTACTTC.

J is TRBJ2-7 and V is TRBV10-1; 11 nucleotides line up with TRBD2. With 6 bases clipped from V and 5 bases from J, the junction kept 12 bases outside the gene matches. This CDR3 has 16 amino acids. The germline gives CDR1 WNHNN, CDR2 SYGVQD (reference sequence). CDR3 DNA: TGCGCCAGCAGACCTCCAATACTAGCGGGAGAGGACGAGCAGTACTTC. It codes for CASRPPILAGEDEQYF.

The V call is TRBV9, the J call TRBJ1-2; TRBD1 matches 10 bases. The J segment lost 8 bases and the V segment lost 3 bases, leaving 10 bases of the junction unmatched. There are 15 residues in the CDR3. The germline gives CDR1 SGDLS, CDR2 YYNGEE. CDR3: CASSATGTGVSGYTF. The CDR3 nucleotides read TGTGCCAGCAGCGCGACCGGGACAGGGGTTTCCGGCTACACCTTC.